This T cell receptor (beta chain) was obtained from a study of graft-versus-host responses after intestinal transplantation. Study in general: Multivisceral, liver-intestinal, or isolated intestinal transplants were performed in recipients. Study-wide findings and caveats: Subjects displaying graft-donor T cell macrochimerism possessed elevated graft-versus-host to host-versus-graft clonal ratios inside allografts.

This clone was counted a single time. Its antigen is not identified. The table came from immunoSEQ multiplex PCR; TCRdb's copy has only in-frame clones and leaves some out. The sample holds nearly 30,000 clones, around 83% seen once. Tissue processing of the graft released intraepithelial and lamina propria lymphocytes from it. The germline V gene encodes CDR1 SGHTS and CDR2 YDEGEE. The V segment lost 4 bases and the J segment 4 bases; nucleotides outside the gene matches: 9. The CDR3 sequence is 15 residues long. The chain employs TRBV5-8 and TRBJ1-2; 8 bases are a match to TRBD1. This sequence was found in a human patient who received an intestinal transplant, so some T cells may come from the graft donor. Sequenced material: ileum tissue, taken 98 days after intestinal transplantation. CDR3 DNA: TGTGCCAGCAGCACGACAGGGGTCGCTTTCTATGGCTACACCTTC. Translation gives CASSTTGVAFYGYTF.